The 20 T cell receptor beta chains below all came from one sample that was sequenced in a study of patients and donors after allogeneic stem cell transplantation. MiXCR, applied by TCRdb to the RT-PCR reads, yields one record per CDR3 protein. The table lists approximately 140,000 distinct CDR3 sequences, over 35% of them singletons. Sequencing input: blood, either unsorted or a sorted T cell fraction (not recorded which). The receptors were gathered from a human donor who was either an allogeneic HSCT recipient or a stem cell or donor lymphocyte infusion donor (not recorded which). It is not recorded whose cells these are; they may come from a transplant donor.

The V and J genes are TRBV11-2 and TRBJ1-6; the match to TRBD1 covers 7 bases. The germline CDR1 and CDR2 sequences are SGHAT and FQNNGV. This CDR3 spans 15 amino acids. With V trimmed by 4 bases and J by 7 bases, 7 bases remained unmatched. This CDR3 is CASSSLQGRNSPLHF. As DNA, the CDR3 is TGTGCCAGCAGCTCCCTACAGGGGCGGAATTCACCCCTCCACTTT.

The genes are TRBV4-3 and TRBJ2-5, with 8 bases that match TRBD1. Looked up from germline, CDR1 is LGHNA and CDR2 is YSLEER. The CDR3 consists of 17 residues. V was pared by 1 base and J by 5 bases, with 12 bases of the junction left unmatched. For the CDR3, the DNA is TGCGCCAGCAGCCAAGGCGCCGGGACAGGAGGGAAGGAGACCCAGTACTTC. The encoded protein is CASSQGAGTGGKETQYF.

This chain connects TRBV6-6 to TRBJ2-3; D possibly corresponds to TRBD2 (6 bases). The V gene's germline CDR1 is MNHNY and CDR2 SVGAGI (reference sequence). The CDR3 is made up of 13 amino acids. The V end was cut by 7 bases, the J end by 5 bases, with 13 bases between. CDR3 residues: CASKIGGIDTQYF. CDR3 DNA sequence: TGTGCCAGCAAAATCGGGGGTATAGATACGCAGTATTTT.

This clonotype was observed a handful of times. The DNA of the CDR3 is TGTGCCAGCAGCATCGGGACAGGGTATACTGAAGCTTTCTTT. Translating gives CASSIGTGYTEAFF. This chain joins TRBV12-3 or TRBV12-4 and TRBJ1-1; TRBD1 matches at 9 bases. CDR3 length equals 14 residues. J gave up 5 bases and V 6 bases, and 7 bases lay outside the gene matches.

This clonotype has at least ten counts. The chain carries TRBV12-3 or TRBV12-4 and TRBJ1-1; 10 nucleotides match TRBD1. The CDR3 runs to 13 residues. V gave up 6 bases and J gave up 7 bases; unmatched junction bases: 5. The CDR3 here is CASSHGQGGEAFF. The CDR3 DNA reads TGTGCCAGCAGCCACGGACAGGGGGGTGAAGCTTTCTTT.

This clonotype turned up a few times. The V call is TRBV9, the J call TRBJ1-4; D gene uncertain. CDR1 is SGDLS and CDR2 is YYNGEE in the germline V gene. This CDR3 spans 15 amino acids. Deletions cut 0 bases from V and 1 base from J, with 7 bases between. The DNA for the CDR3 is TGTGCCAGCAGCGTAGACGGCGGAACTAATGAAAAACTGTTTTTT. Amino acids: CASSVDGGTNEKLFF.

This chain links TRBV20-1 with TRBJ1-2, with TRBD1 matching 7 bases. There are 13 residues in the CDR3. CDR1 is DFQATT, CDR2 SNEGSKA, per germline (reference sequence). V lost 7 bases and J lost 1; bases outside the gene matches: 6. The CDR3 region has the DNA TGCAGTGTTGACAGGGAGGGTAACTATGGCTACACCTTC. This sequence encodes CSVDREGNYGYTF.

This clonotype was observed a few times. The chain recombines TRBV5-8 with TRBJ1-3; no firm D call. V shed 5 bases and J shed 6 bases, with 12 bases lying between them. The germline CDR1 and CDR2 sequences are SGHTS and YDEGEE. This CDR3 contains 13 residues. DNA for the CDR3: TGTGCCAGCAGTTTCGACACTTTAAACACCATATATTTT. The encoded protein is CASSFDTLNTIYF.

CDR3 amino acids: CASSYWSGGEKLFF. The CDR3 coding sequence is TGTGCCAGCAGTTACTGGTCAGGGGGAGAAAAACTGTTTTTT. This rearrangement joins TRBV6-5 to TRBJ1-4, with 7 bases lining up with TRBD1. The CDR3 covers 14 residues. The germline CDR1 and CDR2 sequences are MNHEY and SVGAGI. V shed 1 base, J shed 8 bases, and the junction held 4 bases outside the gene matches.

This clonotype was observed a handful of times. V usage is TRBV12-3 or TRBV12-4 and J usage is TRBJ1-1, with D maybe TRBD1 (6 bases). This CDR3 contains 14 residues. The V end lost 2 bases, the J end lost 4 bases, and 11 bases lay between the germline ends. CDR3 loop: CASSLKGGSTEAFF. In DNA, the CDR3 is TGTGCCAGCAGTTTAAAGGGGGGGAGCACTGAAGCTTTCTTT.

This clonotype has a handful of counts. The chain links TRBV5-6 to TRBJ1-5; D may be TRBD1 (6 bases). Trimming shortened V by 0 bases and J by 11 bases, and 21 bases separated the two germline ends. The CDR3 length is 16 residues. CDR1 is SGHDT, CDR2 YYEEEE, per germline. The CDR3 region is CASSLGGTRLAGAQHF. The CDR3 DNA reads as TGTGCCAGCAGCTTGGGGGGGACCCGTTTGGCAGGGGCCCAGCATTTT.

The chain is built from TRBV5-1 and TRBJ2-5; TRBD1 aligns across 8 bases. Germline V lookup: CDR1 SGHRS, CDR2 YFSETQ. The CDR3 totals 18 residues. V was pared by 3 bases and J by 2 bases, with 15 bases of the junction left unmatched. The CDR3 sequence: CASSSLPHQTGVQETQYF. The DNA of the CDR3 is TGCGCCAGCAGCTCGCTGCCCCACCAGACAGGGGTTCAAGAGACCCAGTACTTC.

This rearrangement joins TRBV12-3 or TRBV12-4 to TRBJ1-3; D uncertain. This CDR3 is 12 amino acids long. V gave up 7 bases and J gave up 4 bases, with 8 bases separating them. This chain's CDR3 is CASTRGGNTIYF. The CDR3 DNA sequence: TGTGCCAGCACGAGAGGAGGAAACACCATATATTTT.

The gene calls are TRBV24-1 and TRBJ2-1; no firm D call. Trimming pared 12 bases from V and 5 bases from J, leaving 10 bases between. The CDR3 totals 11 residues. Germline loops: CDR1 KGHDR, CDR2 SFDVKD. In nucleotides, the CDR3 is TGTGCCCGGGCAGCAAACAATGAGCAGTTCTTC. It encodes CARAANNEQFF.

V and J are TRBV13 and TRBJ2-5; 9 nucleotides match TRBD2. CDR1 is PRHDT and CDR2 is FYEKMQ in the germline V gene (reference sequence). J gave up 3 bases and V 3 bases, and 8 bases lay outside the gene matches. This CDR3 spans 16 amino acids. The CDR3: CASSFNLAGRKETQYF. The DNA of the CDR3 is TGTGCCAGCAGCTTTAACCTAGCGGGGAGAAAAGAGACCCAGTACTTC. The full variable domain, with the rest looked up from reference TRBV13 and TRBJ2-5, is AAGVIQSPRHLIKEKRETATLKCYPIPRHDTVYWYQQGPGQDPQFLISFYEKMQSDKGSIPDRFSAQQFSDYHSELNMSSLELGDSALYFCASSFNLAGRKETQYFGPGTRLLVL.

This clonotype has just a few counts. The chain uses TRBV20-1 and TRBJ1-4; no firm D call. Germline CDR1 is DFQATT and CDR2 is SNEGSKA (reference sequence). This CDR3 comprises 14 residues. With 1 base removed from V and 4 bases from J, the gap between germline ends came to 10 bases. The CDR3 spells CSARGPGYNEKLFF. In nucleotides, the CDR3 is TGCAGTGCTAGAGGGCCAGGCTATAATGAAAAACTGTTTTTT.

This clonotype was detected only once. The rearrangement uses TRBV11-1 and TRBJ2-2; possibly TRBD1 or TRBD2 for D (5 bases each). CDR3 length: 15 residues. Between the trimmed V and J ends, which lost 5 bases and 2 bases, there was a span of 12 bases. CDR1 is SGHAT and CDR2 is FQDESV in the germline V gene (reference sequence). The CDR3 DNA reads as TGTGCCAGCAGCAAGAGGGGCTTAAACACCGGGGAGCTGTTTTTT. This gives the protein CASSKRGLNTGELFF. Full variable domain (remainder filled in from reference TRBV11-1 and TRBJ2-2): EAEVAQSPRYKITEKSQAVAFWCDPISGHATLYWYRQILGQGPELLVQFQDESVVDDSQLPKDRFSAERLKGVDSTLKIQPAELGDSAMYLCASSKRGLNTGELFFGEGSRLTVL.

The genes are TRBV3-1 and TRBJ1-6, with 8 bases matching TRBD1. The germline gives CDR1 LGHDT, CDR2 YNNKEL (reference sequence). There are 15 residues in the CDR3. V shed 4 bases, J shed 12 bases, and the junction held 11 bases outside the gene matches. CDR3 residues: CASSLRQGSIVPLHF. CDR3 nucleotide sequence: TGTGCCAGCAGCCTCCGACAGGGGAGCATTGTACCCCTCCACTTT.

Only a few counts were recorded for this clonotype. The chain is built from TRBV19 and TRBJ1-5; 11 bases are a match to TRBD1. The germline CDR1 and CDR2 sequences are LNHDA and SQIVND (reference sequence). The V and J ends lost 9 bases and 0 bases, in that order; junction bases with no gene match: 10. This CDR3 has 17 residues. The CDR3 region has the DNA TGTGCCAGACATGGGACAGGGGGGCTTCATAGCAATCAGCCCCAGCATTTT. It codes for CARHGTGGLHSNQPQHF.

The V and J genes are TRBV4-3 and TRBJ1-6; no clear D. V dropped 1 base and J dropped 0 bases, with 16 bases sitting between them. The CDR3 runs to 19 residues. CDR1 and CDR2 (germline): LGHNA, YSLEER. This chain's CDR3 is CASSQGAIGIGSYNSPLHF. The CDR3 DNA sequence: TGCGCCAGCAGCCAAGGGGCCATCGGAATAGGCTCCTATAATTCACCCCTCCACTTT.